The 19 T cell receptor beta chains below come from one sample, sequenced in a study of blood T cell repertoires in COVID-19. Data came from immunoSEQ multiplex PCR; TCRdb stores just in-frame clones and leaves some out. The table has 190,000 or so clones, about 86% seen once. Sequencing was done on a sample of peripheral blood. Source of these receptors: a woman in her 70s with acute or convalescent COVID-19.

The chain recombines TRBV27 with TRBJ1-1; no reliable D call. Germline V gene data show CDR1 as MNHEY and CDR2 as SMNVEV (reference sequence). The CDR3 sequence is 10 residues long. CDR3 protein: CGVGDTEAFF. As DNA, the CDR3 is TGTGGGGTCGGGGACACTGAAGCTTTCTTT.

The chain recombines TRBV2 with TRBJ2-5; 11 positions agree with TRBD2. This CDR3 is built from 15 residues. Germline trimming cut 6 bases from V and 2 bases from J; bases unmatched to any gene: 5. The germline CDR1 and CDR2 sequences are SNHLY and FYNNEI. CDR3 sequence reads: CASSGRLAGQETQYF. For the CDR3, the DNA is TGTGCCAGCAGCGGCAGACTAGCGGGGCAAGAGACCCAGTACTTC. Using reference TRBV2 and TRBJ2-5 for the parts outside the CDR3, the full variable domain is EPEVTQTPSHQVTQMGQEVILRCVPISNHLYFYWYRQILGQKVEFLVSFYNNEISEKSEIFDDQFSVERPDGSNFTLKIRSTKLEDSAMYFCASSGRLAGQETQYFGPGTRLLVL.

This chain joins TRBV3-1 (or the pseudogene TRBV3-2) and TRBJ2-1, with 7 bases fitting TRBD2. V shed 0 bases and J 10 bases; nucleotides not matched to a gene: 9. Germline values: CDR1 LGHDT, CDR2 YNNKEL (reference sequence). There are 15 residues in the CDR3. CDR3 nucleotides: TGTGCCAGCAGCCAAGATTTAATAGCGGGTGCAGAGCAGTTCTTC. This codes for CASSQDLIAGAEQFF.

This clone was seen once. The chain employs TRBV10-3 and TRBJ1-5, with D unresolved. Looked up from germline, CDR1 is ENHRY and CDR2 is SYGVKD. Trimming cost V 0 bases and J 3 bases, with 9 bases left between them. The CDR3 extends over 15 amino acids. This CDR3 is CAISESAGVNQPQHF. DNA for the CDR3: TGTGCCATCAGTGAGTCAGCAGGCGTCAATCAGCCCCAGCATTTT.

The CDR3 bases are TGTGCCAGCAGGCCGGCCGGGGGCTATGGCTACACCTTC. Translating gives CASRPAGGYGYTF. The J gene is TRBJ1-2, the V gene TRBV28; a possible D gene is TRBD1 (5 bases). Germline assignment: CDR1 MDHEN and CDR2 SYDVKM. The CDR3 extends over 13 amino acids. V was trimmed by 6 bases and J by 4 bases, leaving 12 bases between them.

The chain couples TRBV5-1 to TRBJ2-2, with 8 positions matching TRBD1. This CDR3 spans 16 amino acids. Trimming took 3 bases from V and 4 from J; bases not matched to a gene: 8. Germline values: CDR1 SGHRS, CDR2 YFSETQ. As DNA, the CDR3 is TGCGCCAGCAGCTACGGGACAGGCTTGCGCACCGGGGAGCTGTTTTTT. Protein product: CASSYGTGLRTGELFF.

Only a few counts were recorded for this clone. The V and J genes are TRBV25-1 and TRBJ2-7; D might be TRBD2 (6 bases). Germline CDR1 MGHDK, CDR2 SYGVNS. This CDR3 contains 13 residues. V lost 5 bases to trimming and J lost 2 bases, with 10 bases between them. The CDR3 DNA sequence: TGTGCCAGCAGTAGATGGGGGGCCTACGAGCAGTACTTC. Residues: CASSRWGAYEQYF.

The CDR3, as DNA: TGCGCCAGCAGCTCGGGGTTGCTAGCGGGGGGTCAGGGCACAGATACGCAGTATTTT. Encoded protein: CASSSGLLAGGQGTDTQYF. The chain employs TRBV5-1 and TRBJ2-3, with 11 positions matching TRBD2. CDR1 and CDR2 from the germline V gene are SGHRS and YFSETQ. This CDR3 is 19 amino acids long. V lost 3 bases, J lost 1 base, and 13 bases stayed unmatched.

The chain joins TRBV4-2 to TRBJ1-5; 7 bases line up with TRBD1. The CDR3 is 21 residues long. J gave up 0 bases and V 4 bases, and 21 bases lay outside the gene matches. Per the germline V gene, CDR1 is LGHNA and CDR2 is YNFKEQ. The CDR3 coding sequence is TGTGCCAGCAGCCCGGCCTTCTCGACAGGGTCGGGCGCGAATAGCAATCAGCCCCAGCATTTT. Its translation is CASSPAFSTGSGANSNQPQHF.

The J gene is TRBJ2-1, the V gene TRBV3-1 (or the pseudogene TRBV3-2); 8 bases match TRBD2. The CDR3 is made up of 15 amino acids. Germline-derived CDR1 and CDR2 are LGHDT and YNNKEL (reference sequence). After removal of 5 bases from V and 1 base from J, the junction contained 4 bases not matched to a gene. The CDR3 loop reads CASSVRGGSYNEQFF. CDR3 DNA sequence: TGTGCCAGCAGCGTCCGGGGGGGGTCCTACAATGAGCAGTTCTTC.

The chain carries TRBV28 and TRBJ2-2; tentatively, D is TRBD1 (6 bases). Germline V gene data show CDR1 as MDHEN and CDR2 as SYDVKM. Trimming cost V 7 bases and J 4 bases, with 16 bases left between them. This CDR3 is 15 amino acids long. The CDR3 bases are TGTGCCAGCACCCCTCCCCCACAGGGCACCGGGGAGCTGTTTTTT. This gives the protein CASTPPPQGTGELFF.

The J gene is TRBJ1-1, the V gene TRBV7-9, with D perhaps matching TRBD1 (5 bases). Trimming shortened V by 5 bases and J by 4 bases, and 11 bases separated the two germline ends. The germline CDR1 and CDR2 sequences are SEHNR and FQNEAQ (reference sequence). The CDR3 runs 13 residues. In nucleotides, the CDR3 is TGTGCCAGCAGCGTCGACAGTAGCACTGAAGCTTTCTTT. It specifies CASSVDSSTEAFF.

V usage is TRBV7-9 and J usage is TRBJ2-3; D is possibly TRBD1 or TRBD2 (5 bases each). Per the germline V gene, CDR1 is SEHNR and CDR2 is FQNEAQ (reference sequence). Trimming left V 5 bases short and J 0 bases short, with 9 bases between. The CDR3 runs to 14 residues. The chain's CDR3 is CASSRDQSTDTQYF. The CDR3 DNA follows: TGTGCCAGCAGCAGGGACCAGAGCACAGATACGCAGTATTTT.

The chain recombines TRBV9 with TRBJ2-5, with a tentative D call TRBD2 (6 bases). V was clipped by 3 bases and J by 5 bases, with 17 bases between them. CDR1 SGDLS and CDR2 YYNGEE come from the germline V gene. The CDR3 consists of 15 residues. CDR3 sequence: CASSGGEQSWETQYF. The CDR3 DNA reads as TGTGCCAGCAGCGGGGGGGAACAGTCGTGGGAGACCCAGTACTTC.

DNA for the CDR3: TGCGCCAGCAGCTTGGCGAGGGGGGGCATCGGTGGCTACACCTTC. Amino acids: CASSLARGGIGGYTF. The chain recombines TRBV5-1 with TRBJ1-2, with D perhaps matching TRBD1 (6 bases). Germline assignment: CDR1 SGHRS and CDR2 YFSETQ. Trimming took 0 bases from V and 7 from J, leaving 16 bases between them. The CDR3 is made up of 15 amino acids.

This clone is a singleton in its sample. The chain joins TRBV5-1 to TRBJ1-3; D is undetermined. The CDR3 extends over 14 amino acids. V lost 2 bases and J lost 4, with 10 bases in between. Germline V gene sequence: CDR1 SGHRS, CDR2 YFSETQ. CDR3 in amino acids: CASSLDGRGNTIYF. DNA of the CDR3: TGCGCCAGCAGCTTAGATGGGAGAGGAAACACCATATATTTT.

The rearrangement joins TRBV5-6 to TRBJ1-2; D is perhaps TRBD1 (6 bases). V lost 4 bases and J 2 bases, leaving 9 bases between the germline ends. The CDR3 extends over 13 amino acids. CDR1 SGHDT and CDR2 YYEEEE come from the germline V gene. This CDR3 is CASSQDRNYGYTF. The CDR3 region has the DNA TGTGCCAGCAGCCAGGACAGAAACTATGGCTACACCTTC.

V and J are TRBV19 and TRBJ1-6; D gene ambiguous. V gave up 4 bases and J gave up 7 bases, with 11 bases separating them. The CDR3 totals 14 residues. Germline V gives CDR1 LNHDA, CDR2 SQIVND (reference sequence). The CDR3 sequence is CASSSGSGNSPLHF. The CDR3 DNA is TGTGCCAGTAGTAGCGGTAGCGGGAATTCACCCCTCCACTTT. Based on the CDR3 plus reference TRBV19 and TRBJ1-6, the full variable domain is DGGITQSPKYLFRKEGQNVTLSCEQNLNHDAMYWYRQDPGQGLRLIYYSQIVNDFQKGDIAEGYSVSREKKESFPLTVTSAQKNPTAFYLCASSSGSGNSPLHFGNGTRLTVT.

V gene TRBV5-6 combines with J gene TRBJ1-6; D is unresolved. Germline loops: CDR1 SGHDT, CDR2 YYEEEE. There are 16 residues in the CDR3. V was trimmed by 1 base and J by 7 bases, leaving 15 bases between them. CDR3 DNA: TGTGCCAGCAGCTTGAGAGTAGTCCGGGGAAATTCACCCCTCCACTTT. Translating it yields CASSLRVVRGNSPLHF.